This entry lists 11 T cell receptor beta chains sequenced from one sample in a study of blood T cells in healthy people across ages. Primed by a sample-barcoded 5' primer and a J-beta primer mix, a second PCR proceeded for roughly 7 to 12 cycles. TCRdb reanalysed the 5' RACE reads using MiXCR and keeps one entry per CDR3 protein. The table has about 400,000 distinct CDR3 sequences, 45% to 65% seen once; the top ten hold around 53%. Input material: blood. Every receptor here comes from a man aged 60 to 69 in good health.

The chain joins TRBV10-3 to TRBJ2-5; D is possibly TRBD1 or TRBD2 (5 bases each). The J call is doubtful: the DNA matches TRBJ2-7 better. The CDR3 has 13 amino acids. Per germline, CDR1 ENHRY and CDR2 SYGVKD. CDR3 DNA sequence: TGTGCCATCAGGGGTCAAAGGGACGACGAGCAGTACTTC. It specifies CAIRGQRDDEQYF.

The rearrangement joins TRBV24-1 to TRBJ2-5; tentatively, D is TRBD1 (6 bases). Trimming stripped 6 bases from V and 4 bases from J, with 17 bases between. The CDR3 is 15 residues long. In germline, CDR1 is KGHDR, CDR2 SFDVKD. The CDR3 bases are TGTGCCACCAGTCCTGGCAGGGGCTCTGGAGAGACCCAGTACTTC. Translated: CATSPGRGSGETQYF.

The chain links TRBV7-2 to TRBJ2-3; maybe TRBD2 (6 bases). The CDR3 covers 14 residues. V was pared by 7 bases and J by 4 bases, with 15 bases between. CDR1 is SGHTA and CDR2 is FQGNSA in the germline V gene. Written as DNA, the CDR3 is TGTGCCAGCACCCAGATCAGCGGGCCAGATACGCAGTATTTT. This sequence encodes CASTQISGPDTQYF.

The chain links TRBV12-3 or TRBV12-4 to TRBJ1-4, with 10 bases matching TRBD1. Losses at the gene ends were 5 bases for V and 8 bases for J; bases not matched to a gene: 5. This CDR3 has 14 residues. In DNA form, the CDR3 reads TGTGCCAGCAGTAGGGACAGGGGTTTAGAAAAACTGTTTTTT. Its protein is CASSRDRGLEKLFF.

This clonotype was recorded a few times. The gene calls are TRBV5-1 and TRBJ2-7, with D perhaps TRBD1 (6 bases). The CDR3 extends over 15 amino acids. The ends were cut back, 4 bases at V and 4 bases at J, with 18 bases in the middle. Per the germline V gene, CDR1 is SGHRS and CDR2 is YFSETQ. This CDR3 reads CASSTGQNNRYEQYF. The CDR3 DNA reads as TGCGCCAGCAGCACAGGACAGAATAATCGGTACGAGCAGTACTTC.

The CDR3 DNA is TGTGCCAGCAGTTCCTCCTTGGGTAGCGGGAGAGGGGACTCCTACAATGAGCAGTTCTTC. Its translation is CASSSSLGSGRGDSYNEQFF. This rearrangement joins TRBV6-5 to TRBJ2-1; 9 nucleotides match TRBD2. V shed 4 bases and J 0 bases; nucleotides not matched to a gene: 16. The CDR3 is made up of 20 amino acids. CDR1 and CDR2 (germline): MNHEY, SVGAGI.

The chain uses TRBV5-1 and TRBJ2-7; D perhaps matches TRBD2 (6 bases). Per the germline V gene, CDR1 is SGHRS and CDR2 is YFSETQ. Trimming left V 6 bases short and J 3 bases short, with 16 bases between. This CDR3 is built from 14 residues. CDR3 region: CASTPGGAFYEQYF. The CDR3 coding sequence is TGCGCCAGCACCCCTGGAGGGGCCTTCTACGAGCAGTACTTC.

The genes are TRBV6-1 and TRBJ2-3, with TRBD2 matching 13 bases. The CDR3 runs to 15 residues. The V segment lost 5 bases and the J segment 5 bases; nucleotides outside the gene matches: 4. Looked up from germline, CDR1 is MNHNS and CDR2 is SASEGT. The DNA of the CDR3 is TGTGCCAGCAGTAAGGGACTAGCGGGGAGAGATACGCAGTATTTT. Translation: CASSKGLAGRDTQYF.

The chain combines TRBV11-2 with TRBJ2-7; D perhaps matches TRBD1 (6 bases). Germline-derived CDR1 and CDR2 are SGHAT and FQNNGV. Trimming left V 5 bases short and J 2 bases short, with 10 bases between. CDR3 size: 13 residues. The CDR3 sequence: CASSRRGPYEQYF. Written as DNA, the CDR3 is TGTGCCAGCAGCCGCAGGGGACCCTACGAGCAGTACTTC.

The V gene is TRBV20-1, the J gene TRBJ2-5; no firm D call. CDR3 length equals 14 residues. Germline V gene data show CDR1 as DFQATT and CDR2 as SNEGSKA (reference sequence). V gave up 3 bases and J gave up 5 bases, with 16 bases separating them. CDR3 nucleotide sequence: TGCAGTGCTAGCGACACGGCTCTTTTGGAGACCCAGTACTTC. It is translated as CSASDTALLETQYF.

This clonotype was detected a few times. The chain uses TRBV7-2 and TRBJ2-5; D is unclear. CDR3 length: 13 residues. Per germline, CDR1 SGHTA and CDR2 FQGNSA. V was trimmed by 3 bases and J by 1 base, leaving 6 bases between them. CDR3 in amino acids: CASSFRFQETQYF. CDR3 in DNA: TGTGCCAGCAGCTTTCGGTTCCAAGAGACCCAGTACTTC.